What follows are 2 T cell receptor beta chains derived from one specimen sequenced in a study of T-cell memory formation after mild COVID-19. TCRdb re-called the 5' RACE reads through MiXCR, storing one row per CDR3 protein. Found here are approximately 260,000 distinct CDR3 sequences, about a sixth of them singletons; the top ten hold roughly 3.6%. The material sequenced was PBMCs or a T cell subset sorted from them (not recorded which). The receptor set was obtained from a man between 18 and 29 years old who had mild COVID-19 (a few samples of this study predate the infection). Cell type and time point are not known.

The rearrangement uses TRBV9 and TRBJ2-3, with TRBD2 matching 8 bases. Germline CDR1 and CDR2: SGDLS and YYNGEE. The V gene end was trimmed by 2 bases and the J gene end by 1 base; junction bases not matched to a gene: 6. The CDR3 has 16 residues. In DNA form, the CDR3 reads TGTGCCAGCAGCGTCGGAGCGGGGGACGGCACAGATACGCAGTATTTT. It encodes CASSVGAGDGTDTQYF. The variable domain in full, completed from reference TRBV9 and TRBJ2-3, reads DSGVTQTPKHLITATGQRVTLRCSPRSGDLSVYWYQQSLDQGLQFLIQYYNGEERAKGNILERFSAQQFPDLHSELNLSSLELGDSALYFCASSVGAGDGTDTQYFGPGTRLTVL.

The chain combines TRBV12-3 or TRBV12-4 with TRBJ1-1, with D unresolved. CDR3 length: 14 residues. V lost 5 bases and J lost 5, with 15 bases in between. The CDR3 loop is CASSPRSLETEAFF. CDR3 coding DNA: TGTGCCAGCAGTCCCCGATCCTTGGAGACTGAAGCTTTCTTT.